This note documents a single TCR beta chain sequence. This clonotype was picked up many times. No cognate antigen has been identified for it. There are no base qualities to consult, and no much larger clone falls within one base. The intended sense of this specimen's time point label: five sample-tagged time points from pre-transplant (day -1) to day 368 post-transplant, pooled. Thawed PBMC were stimulated for over 10 hours with a CMV IE-1 overlapping peptide library without transport inhibitors. After thawing, cells rested overnight before stimulation in R10 medium with CD28/CD49d costimulation. The IE-1 peptide library consisted of 15-amino-acid peptides overlapping by 11 amino acids. Samples from each time point were barcoded using BD Single-Cell Multiplexing Kit Sample Tags, then pooled and stained with sorting antibodies plus oligo-conjugated anti-CD45RA. A BD FACSAria III was used to sort CMV-responsive CD8+CD137+ and CD4+CD154+ T cells at 4-way purity. Blood samples were drawn into EDTA vacutainers and processed by Ficoll gradient within 1-24 hours.

CDR3 length: 15 amino acids, cysteine to phenylalanine. Only the CDR3 region is kept as DNA, spanning 45 bases read in frame from base 1. CDR1 and CDR2 were assigned from the germline V gene as SNHLY and FYNNEI. V is reduced by 6 bases and J by 0 bases, leaving a spacing of 14 bases between them. This sample stems from a study of immune aging and cytomegalovirus after organ transplant (dated by TCRdb to the early 2020s). Regarding the complete study: All transplant recipients received three-drug immunosuppression with prednisone, tacrolimus, and mycophenolate. General study outcomes and caveats: A larger share of large clones was made up of TEMRA cells, and in the seven largest clones (approximately 2,000 cells) aged and TEMRA cells were gained while TCM cells were lost. Aged-phenotype cells increased post-transplant regardless of clone size, earlier in large clones (days 200-264) than small clones, following viremia. Since the sequencing data did not include a CD57 measurement, a conservative gene-based definition of aging was used in its place.

Library preparation employed single-cell sequencing. Instrument used: Illumina NovaSeq 6000. The BD Rhapsody Targeted mRNA and AbSeq Reagent Kit was used in a microwell format for cell capture and library preparation. The libraries included TCR, sample tags, AbSeq, and targeted mRNA drawn from the Human T-Cell Expression Panel together with custom TOX and TOX2 primers. Sequencing of the libraries was done on an Illumina NovaSeq. For the original study's pipeline: The analysis covered around 10,000 cells in total, of which some 6,900 were CD8 T cells and approximately 4,500 were CD8 T cells with an identifiable TCR CDR3. Raw data were processed with the BD Rhapsody Targeted Analysis Pipeline with V(D)J processing on the Seven Bridges Genomics platform. SeqGeq 1.6.0 was used for quality control, Sample Tag demultiplexing with Lex-BDSMK, clone identification with VDJ Explorer, and Seurat clustering. Clones comprising <1% of CD8 T cells were considered non-expanded; clones comprising >2.5% of the sample were considered clonal expansions. The public reads were reanalyzed by TCRdb: fastp trimming at Q25, MiXCR alignment, in-frame beta chains only. Rows matching on CDR3 protein sequence are summarized as one entry with the most common DNA and genes. The V and J calls were not made by the authors but by TCRdb's processing. The sample table holds approximately 22,000 distinct CDR3 sequences, of which approximately 40% were seen once. About 25% of the sample is held by the ten biggest clonotypes.

Recombination connected TRBV2 to TRBJ1-2, and the D gene may be TRBD1, 6 bases matching. Sequencing was performed on CMV peptide-activated CD4+ and CD8+ T cells sorted from blood, taken at five time points, pooled. What the cell subset or site label conveys for this sample: sorted CD8+CD137+ and CD4+CD154+ T cells after more than 9 h CMV IE-1 peptide stimulation. This receptor was identified in a female donor who had a heart transplant and CMV viremia. The CDR3 region: CASRPDSLPNYGYTF. Read as DNA, the sequence is TGTGCCAGCAGACCGGACAGTCTACCTAACTATGGCTACACCTTC. With the portions outside the CDR3 filled from the reference TRBV2 and TRBJ1-2 genes, the complete variable region becomes EPEVTQTPSHQVTQMGQEVILRCVPISNHLYFYWYRQILGQKVEFLVSFYNNEISEKSEIFDDQFSVERPDGSNFTLKIRSTKLEDSAMYFCASRPDSLPNYGYTFGSGTRLTVV.